The 17 T cell receptor beta chains in this list originate from one sample, sequenced in a study of T cells after yellow fever vaccination. TCRdb fed the 5' RACE reads into MiXCR, producing one record per CDR3 protein. The sample includes 20,000 to 30,000 distinct CDR3 sequences, 5.5% of them seen just once. The material was PBMCs, either bulk or a sorted T-cell subset (CD4+, CD8+, memory, or dextramer-sorted; not recorded which), obtained 15 days after the yellow fever booster vaccination. These receptor sequences come from a man in his thirties or forties who received the YFV17D yellow fever vaccine.

This clonotype appeared many times. The rearrangement uses TRBV27 and TRBJ2-3; no clear D gene. This CDR3 is built from 15 residues. V lost 4 bases, J lost 5 bases, and 16 bases lay in between. The V gene's germline CDR1 is MNHEY and CDR2 SMNVEV (reference sequence). CDR3 nucleotide sequence: TGTGCCAGCAGTTCCCCCTCGACCCGGCGAGATACGCAGTATTTT. As protein: CASSSPSTRRDTQYF.

This clonotype occurred many times. CDR3 residues: CASSTAGKTRYEQYF. The CDR3 DNA is TGTGCCAGCAGCACGGCAGGGAAGACGCGCTACGAGCAGTACTTC. J is TRBJ2-7 and V is TRBV5-4; a weak D match, TRBD1 (5 bases). The CDR3 runs 15 residues. The ends were cut back, 4 bases at V and 3 bases at J, with 17 bases in the middle. CDR1 SGHNT and CDR2 YYREEE come from the germline V gene (reference sequence).

This clonotype was counted ten times or more. V and J are TRBV15 and TRBJ2-2; D is uncertain. Trimming pared 0 bases from V and 5 bases from J, leaving 7 bases between. The CDR3 consists of 14 residues. Germline V gene data show CDR1 as LNHNV and CDR2 as YYDKDF (reference sequence). CDR3 residues: CATSRDRQTGELFF. The DNA of the CDR3 is TGTGCCACCAGCAGAGATCGGCAAACCGGGGAGCTGTTTTTT.

This clonotype has ten or more counts. The rearrangement uses TRBV20-1 and TRBJ2-6; D unclear. In germline, CDR1 is DFQATT, CDR2 SNEGSKA (reference sequence). V was cut by 6 bases and J by 2 bases, with 11 bases left in between. The CDR3 totals 14 residues. In DNA, the CDR3 is TGCAGTGCCATGGGCGTAACTGGGGCCAACGTCCTGACTTTC. Protein product: CSAMGVTGANVLTF.

Turning to this clonotype: A much more abundant neighbour one base away suggests this may be a read error. The rearrangement links TRBV10-3 to TRBJ2-1; maybe TRBD2 (6 bases). Germline V gives CDR1 ENHRY, CDR2 SYGVKD. This CDR3 has 12 residues. The chain's CDR3 is CVISAGYNEQFF. CDR3 nucleotides: TGTGTCATCAGTGCGGGGTACAATGAGCAGTTCTTC.

On this clonotype: Given a much more abundant clone one base away, this may be a read error. The chain has TRBV3-1 and TRBJ2-5; unclear D gene. CDR1 is LGHDT, CDR2 YNNKEL, per germline (reference sequence). The CDR3 is 13 amino acids. In DNA form, the CDR3 reads TGTGTCGTACAAGGATCTGTCCAAGAGACCCAGTACTTC. It encodes CVVQGSVQETQYF.

The chain is built from TRBV11-1 and TRBJ2-5; D uncertain. The CDR3 has 13 residues. Trimming took off 7 bases at V and 3 bases at J, with 12 bases between the two ends. Germline V gives CDR1 SGHAT, CDR2 FQDESV (reference sequence). The CDR3 loop is CASTKVGEETQYF. The CDR3 region has the DNA TGTGCCAGCACCAAAGTAGGAGAAGAGACCCAGTACTTC.

The table lists this clonotype with many counts. The chain uses TRBV21-1 and TRBJ1-5; no check of the table's D call, TRBD1, against the DNA was made. TRBV21-1 is marked as a pseudogene. This CDR3 is built from 17 residues. CDR3 DNA sequence: TGTGCCAGCAGCATTCCTGCGCCCCAAACAAGAAATCAGCCCCAGCATTTT. Residues: CASSIPAPQTRNQPQHF.

This chain connects TRBV3-1 to TRBJ2-6; no definite D call. This CDR3 comprises 15 residues. Germline lookup yields CDR1 LGHDT and CDR2 YNNKEL (reference sequence). Trimming shortened V by 11 bases and J by 3 bases, and 17 bases separated the two germline ends. The chain's CDR3 is CACTHGVGGANVLTF. In DNA form, the CDR3 reads TGTGCCTGCACCCATGGCGTTGGTGGGGCCAACGTCCTGACTTTC.

This clonotype was observed many times. The chain employs TRBV27 and TRBJ1-1, with D possibly TRBD1 on 6 matching bases. The CDR3 sequence is 12 residues long. The V end lost 4 bases, the J end lost 9 bases, and 12 bases lay between the germline ends. Germline lookup yields CDR1 MNHEY and CDR2 SMNVEV (reference sequence). The CDR3 DNA sequence: TGTGCCAGCAGTTCACTGCAGGGGAAAGCTTTCTTT. Protein: CASSSLQGKAFF.

This clonotype rates as medium-sized. The chain combines TRBV24-1 with TRBJ2-3; D unclear. V was clipped by 2 bases and J by 6 bases, with 8 bases between them. The length of the CDR3 is 13 residues. The germline CDR1 and CDR2 sequences are KGHDR and SFDVKD. CDR3 DNA sequence: TGTGCCACCAGTGATTCCTGGCAGGATACGCAGTATTTT. Translated: CATSDSWQDTQYF.

This clonotype has a count of ten or more. The rearrangement uses TRBV5-1 and TRBJ2-2; TRBD2 is a possible D gene (5 bases). CDR1 is SGHRS, CDR2 YFSETQ, per germline. V shed 5 bases and J shed 0 bases, with 14 bases lying between them. The CDR3 length is 16 residues. The DNA for the CDR3 is TGCGCCAGCAGGGTGGGCGGGCGAGCGAACACCGGGGAGCTGTTTTTT. Translating gives CASRVGGRANTGELFF. Supplemented by reference TRBV5-1 and TRBJ2-2, the full variable domain reads KAGVTQTPRYLIKTRGQQVTLSCSPISGHRSVSWYQQTPGQGLQFLFEYFSETQRNKGNFPGRFSGRQFSNSRSEMNVSTLELGDSALYLCASRVGGRANTGELFFGEGSRLTVL.

The table lists this clonotype with many counts. V gene TRBV27 combines with J gene TRBJ2-7; D is unresolved. With 3 bases removed from V and 6 bases from J, the gap between germline ends came to 15 bases. There are 14 residues in the CDR3. Looked up from germline, CDR1 is MNHEY and CDR2 is SMNVEV (reference sequence). Written as DNA, the CDR3 is TGTGCCAGCAGTTTTATGGAGTCAGCCAGCGAGCAGTACTTC. Translated: CASSFMESASEQYF.

This clonotype was counted ten times or more. Written as DNA, the CDR3 is TGTGCCAGCAGCCGGGACAGGCAATCCTACGAGCAGTACTTC. It specifies CASSRDRQSYEQYF. The chain carries TRBV11-2 and TRBJ2-7; 8 bases agree with TRBD1. The CDR3 extends over 14 amino acids. CDR1 SGHAT and CDR2 FQNNGV come from the germline V gene. V gave up 5 bases and J gave up 1 base; unmatched junction bases: 4.

This clonotype was seen at least ten times. The gene calls are TRBV12-3 or TRBV12-4 and TRBJ2-1; D not certain. The CDR3 runs to 11 residues. V was clipped by 4 bases and J by 6 bases, with 4 bases between them. CDR3: CASSSGNEQFF. For the CDR3, the DNA is TGTGCCAGCAGTTCCGGCAATGAGCAGTTCTTC.

This clonotype was counted ten times or more. The J gene is TRBJ1-2, the V gene TRBV21-1. TRBV21-1 is an annotated pseudogene. This CDR3 region has 11 residues. The CDR3 reads CAIMDFYGYTF. The CDR3 coding sequence is TGTGCTATCATGGACTTCTATGGCTACACCTTC.

This clonotype was counted at least ten times. The genes are TRBV25-1 and TRBJ2-7; possible D gene TRBD1, 6 bases. V was cut by 2 bases and J by 0 bases, with 17 bases left in between. Germline V gene lookup returns CDR1 MGHDK and CDR2 SYGVNS. There are 17 residues in the CDR3. CDR3 protein: CASSEPLGAVDSYEQYF. DNA of the CDR3: TGTGCCAGCAGTGAACCCCTGGGGGCAGTCGACTCCTACGAGCAGTACTTC.